This T cell receptor (beta chain) emerged from a study of T cells in Graves' hyperthyroidism and ophthalmopathy. Comment on this clonotype: The antigen is undetermined.

Authors of the study amplified TCR beta CDR3 regions from RNA transcripts. HTBI primers drove first-round RT-PCR of the TCR CDR3. TCRdb processed the multiplex PCR reads anew with MiXCR; each CDR3 protein has one entry. Among about 700,000 distinct CDR3 sequences, 45% were seen once, and the ten largest hold less than 9%. Uncontrolled infection, other autoimmune disease, pregnancy or lactation disqualified patients from enrolment. The CDR3 is 15 amino acids. Germline trimming cut 6 bases from V and 4 bases from J; bases unmatched to any gene: 11. CDR1 is SQVTM, CDR2 ANQGSEA, per germline. Findings and limits, study-wide: Within blood appeared most thyroid clonotypes that had expanded above 0.001. Researchers report that a 13 V-J model separated ophthalmopathy from stable hyperthyroidism. Ophthalmopathy onset followed model prediction by a median approximately 6.2 months.

Sequencing was carried out using peripheral blood or thyroid tissue (not recorded which). The chain employs TRBV29-1 and TRBJ2-7; 11 nucleotides agree with TRBD1. The sequence was collected from an adult man with Graves' disease, either hyperthyroidism or ophthalmopathy (not recorded which). Here the CDR3 reads CSVDSRTGGLYEQYF. CDR3 DNA sequence: TGCAGCGTGGACTCCCGGACAGGGGGCTTATACGAGCAGTACTTC.